Below are 10 T cell receptor beta chains sequenced from a single sample in a study of shared clonotypes between healthy human individuals. Generated by immunoSEQ multiplex PCR, the TCRdb table keeps only in-frame clones and is missing some. The repertoire holds over a million clones, with about four fifths as singletons. Sequencing was done on a sample of memory CD4+ T cells from PBMCs. Subset here: CD45RA-negative fraction. These receptors all come from a man aged 18 to 29 in good health. Some clones in this sample may be carry-over from other donors' samples.

This clone was found many times. The chain carries TRBV13 and TRBJ2-5; D unclear. The length of the CDR3 is 14 residues. CDR1 and CDR2 from the germline V gene are PRHDT and FYEKMQ (reference sequence). V was cut by 5 bases and J by 5 bases, with 15 bases left in between. As DNA, the CDR3 is TGTGCCAGCAGCCTATCCCGAGGAGCGGAGACCCAGTACTTC. Its protein is CASSLSRGAETQYF.

Details on this clone: Within the sample, other DNA sequences also encode this same CDR3. This chain joins TRBV7-2 and TRBJ2-1, with a weak D call TRBD1 (5 bases). Germline V gives CDR1 SGHTA, CDR2 FQGNSA. This CDR3 contains 14 residues. Between the trimmed V and J ends, which lost 3 bases and 1 base, there was a span of 7 bases. CDR3 sequence reads: CASSFDSSYNEQFF. CDR3 nucleotide sequence: TGTGCCAGCAGCTTTGACAGTTCCTACAATGAGCAGTTCTTC.

The rearrangement joins TRBV10-1 to TRBJ2-5, with D uncertain. The germline V gene encodes CDR1 WNHNN and CDR2 SYGVQD (reference sequence). With 8 bases removed from V and 1 base from J, the gap between germline ends came to 8 bases. The CDR3 is 12 amino acids. The CDR3 DNA follows: TGCGCCAGCTCTCCCGGCCAAGAGACCCAGTACTTC. Translating it yields CASSPGQETQYF.

V usage is TRBV10-3 and J usage is TRBJ1-1, with 7 bases aligning to TRBD1. The CDR3 extends over 13 amino acids. Germline V gives CDR1 ENHRY, CDR2 SYGVKD. Germline trimming cut 6 bases from V and 2 bases from J; bases unmatched to any gene: 3. CDR3 sequence reads: CAIRGQVNTEAFF. CDR3 DNA: TGTGCCATCAGAGGACAGGTAAACACTGAAGCTTTCTTT.

The gene calls are TRBV30 and TRBJ1-2; D is unresolved. Looked up from germline, CDR1 is GTSNPN and CDR2 is SVGIG (reference sequence). V was pared by 3 bases and J by 10 bases, with 15 bases between. CDR3 length: 12 amino acids. The CDR3, as DNA: TGTGCCTGGAGACAAGTACAGAGCACCTACACCTTC. It translates to CAWRQVQSTYTF.

Turning to this clone: At one end, the junction sequence differs from germline, possibly due to a read error. The V gene is TRBV2, the J gene TRBJ2-7; a possible D gene is TRBD2 (7 bases). Germline V CDR1 and CDR2: SNHLY, FYNNEI. The CDR3 is made up of 13 amino acids. The CDR3 coding sequence is TGTGTCAGCAGCCCTAGGGGGGGCGGCGAGCAGTACTTC. Protein: CVSSPRGGGEQYF.

V usage is TRBV5-1 and J usage is TRBJ1-5; a weak D match, TRBD1 (5 bases). The CDR3 extends over 16 amino acids. Trimming pared 4 bases from V and 6 bases from J, leaving 20 bases between. The germline V gene has CDR1 SGHRS and CDR2 YFSETQ. CDR3 protein: CASSPGSGGTGQPQHF. CDR3 DNA sequence: TGCGCCAGCAGCCCGGGCTCCGGGGGAACAGGTCAGCCCCAGCATTTT.

Comments on this clone: An end of the junction differs from the germline gene, which may be a read error. The rearrangement joins TRBV15 to TRBJ1-1, with D uncertain. The CDR3 runs to 13 residues. The germline CDR1 and CDR2 sequences are LNHNV and YYDKDF (reference sequence). For the CDR3, the DNA is TGTGTCACCAGCAGTAGTCGGGTGACTGAAGCTTTCTTT. It yields the protein CVTSSSRVTEAFF.

The rearrangement links TRBV2 to TRBJ1-1, with D perhaps TRBD1 (5 bases). The CDR3 is 13 amino acids. With 4 bases removed from V and 6 bases from J, the gap between germline ends came to 12 bases. Germline loops: CDR1 SNHLY, CDR2 FYNNEI. CDR3 sequence reads: CASSGLWGSEAFF. The DNA of the CDR3 is TGTGCCAGCAGTGGACTCTGGGGGTCTGAAGCTTTCTTT.

The chain carries TRBV11-2 and TRBJ2-1, with 7 bases that match TRBD2. The CDR3 totals 14 residues. Trimming took 2 bases from V and 4 from J; bases not matched to a gene: 2. Per germline, CDR1 SGHAT and CDR2 FQNNGV. CDR3 sequence: CASSLNSGYNEQFF. The CDR3 DNA reads TGTGCCAGCAGCTTAAATAGCGGGTACAATGAGCAGTTCTTC.